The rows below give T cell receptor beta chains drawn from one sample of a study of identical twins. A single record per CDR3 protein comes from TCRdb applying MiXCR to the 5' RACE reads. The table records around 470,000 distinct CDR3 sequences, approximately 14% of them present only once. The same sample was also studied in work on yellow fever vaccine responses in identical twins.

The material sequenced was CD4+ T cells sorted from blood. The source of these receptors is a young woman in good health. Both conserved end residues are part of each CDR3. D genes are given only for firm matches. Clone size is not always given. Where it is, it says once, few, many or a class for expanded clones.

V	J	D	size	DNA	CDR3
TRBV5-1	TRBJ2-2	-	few	TGCGCCAGCAGCTCGCCCCTCGGGACCGGGGAGCTGTTTTTT	CASSSPLGTGELFF
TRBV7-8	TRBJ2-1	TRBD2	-	TGTGCCAGCAGCTCCCCCTCACGGACTAGCAGCTACAATGAGCAGTTCTTC	CASSSPSRTSSYNEQFF
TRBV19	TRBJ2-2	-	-	TGTGCCAGTAGTATTACGGGGGAATCGACCGGGGAGCTGTTTTTT	CASSITGESTGELFF
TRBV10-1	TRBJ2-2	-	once	TGCGCCAGCATCGACGACATCACCGGGGAGCTGTTTTTT	CASIDDITGELFF
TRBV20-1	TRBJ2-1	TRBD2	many	TGCAGTGCTACGGGGGGAGACAATGAGCAGTTCTTC	CSATGGDNEQFF
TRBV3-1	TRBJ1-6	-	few	TGTGCCAGCAGCCATGGGGGTTCACCCCTCCACTTT	CASSHGGSPLHF
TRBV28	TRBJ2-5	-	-	TGTGCCAGCAGTTTAGACAGAAAGACTAGTGTCCAAGAGACCCAGTACTTC	CASSLDRKTSVQETQYF
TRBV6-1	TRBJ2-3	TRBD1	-	TGTGCCAGCAGAGGGACAGGGCCATTCACAGATACGCAGTATTTT	CASRGTGPFTDTQYF
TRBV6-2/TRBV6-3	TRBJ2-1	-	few	TGTGCCAGCAGTTACTCGATCTATGAGCAGTTCTTC	CASSYSIYEQFF
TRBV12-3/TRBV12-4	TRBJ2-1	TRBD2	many	TGTGCCAGCAGTTTAAAGGTCAGGGGCGGACTAGCGGGATTAAAACTTAACAATGAGCAGTTCTTC	CASSLKVRGGLAGLKLNNEQFF
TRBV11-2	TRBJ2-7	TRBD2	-	TGTGCCAGCAGCTTAGAGGCCCTTCTAGCGGGAGTCTACGAGCAGTACTTC	CASSLEALLAGVYEQYF
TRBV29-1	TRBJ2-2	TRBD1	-	TGCAGCGTTGAAGATAAGACAGGGGTCGTCGCCGGGGAGCTGTTTTTT	CSVEDKTGVVAGELFF
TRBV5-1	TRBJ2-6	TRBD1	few	TGCGCCAGCAGCAGAACAGGGGTTCCTGGGGCCAACGTCCTGACTTTC	CASSRTGVPGANVLTF
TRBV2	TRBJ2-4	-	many	TGTGCCAGCAGTGACGCGGACCTAGCCAAAAACATTCAGTACTTC	CASSDADLAKNIQYF
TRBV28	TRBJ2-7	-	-	TGTGCCAGCAGTTCCCCCCGGGGTCGGCTGAGGGAGCAGTACTTC	CASSSPRGRLREQYF
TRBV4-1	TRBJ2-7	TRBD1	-	TGCGCCAGCAGTCCCTCGGACAGGGAATCCTACGAGCAGTACTTC	CASSPSDRESYEQYF
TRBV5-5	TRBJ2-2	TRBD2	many	TGTGCCAGCAGCACCGGGACTATTTTTCGGGGCGGGGAGCTGTTTTTT	CASSTGTIFRGGELFF
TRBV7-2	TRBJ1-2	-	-	TGTGCCAGCAGTACAGGGCAGGGAATGAGCTACACCTTC	CASSTGQGMSYTF
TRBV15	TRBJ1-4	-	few	TGTGCCACCAGCAGAGATTATAATGAAAAACTGTTTTTT	CATSRDYNEKLFF
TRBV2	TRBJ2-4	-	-	TGTGCCAGCAGGGGAGTTCAAAACATTCAGTACTTC	CASRGVQNIQYF
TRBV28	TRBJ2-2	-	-	TGTGCCAGCAGCCTTAGACAGACGAACACCGGGGAGCTGTTTTTT	CASSLRQTNTGELFF
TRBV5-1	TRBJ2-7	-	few	TGCGCCAGCAGCTTCATAGGTGGGAGCTCCTACGAGCAGTACTTC	CASSFIGGSSYEQYF
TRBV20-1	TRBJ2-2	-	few	TGCAGTGCAAAGGCCGCTAGGGGGAGCGGCGGGGAGCTGTTTTTT	CSAKAARGSGGELFF
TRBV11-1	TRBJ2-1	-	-	TGTGCCAGCAGCCCCCGGGACTTCCACAATGAGCAGTTCTTC	CASSPRDFHNEQFF
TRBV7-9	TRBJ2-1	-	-	TGTGCCAGCAGCTTTTTACGGGTATCCTACAATGAGCAGTTCTTC	CASSFLRVSYNEQFF
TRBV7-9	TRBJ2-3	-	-	TGTGCCAGCAGCTTAGCGGCAGGGCCCACCTCAGATACGCAGTATTTT	CASSLAAGPTSDTQYF